This is a list of T cell receptor beta chains from one sample in a study of cytomegalovirus exposure and HLA in healthy donors. This table comes from immunoSEQ multiplex PCR, and its TCRdb copy is limited to in-frame clones, with some not included. The sample gives about 200,000 clones, 12% of which show up once; more than 7% is in the top ten. Source material: PBMCs. These receptors came from a man in his fifties in good health and CMV-seropositive. Each CDR3 is given with its conserved first and last residue. The D gene is left open where the match is weak. A row's size may be missing; if present it is once, few, many or a size class.

few	TRBV6-5	.	TRBJ2-4	TGTGCCAGCAGTCCCCCCGGGGAAAACATTCAGTACTTC	CASSPPGENIQYF
.	TRBV6-1	TRBD1	TRBJ1-5	TGTGCCAGCATAGGGGGCGCCGGTCAGCCCCAGCATTTT	CASIGGAGQPQHF
.	TRBV28	.	TRBJ2-7	TGTGCCAGCAGTTCCTCTAAGGGGCTTGGCGAGCAGTACTTC	CASSSSKGLGEQYF
few	TRBV11-2	.	TRBJ2-1	TGTGCCAGCAGCAATTACTACAATGAGCAGTTCTTC	CASSNYYNEQFF
.	TRBV6-1	.	TRBJ1-5	TGTGCCAGCAGTGAAATCACAGGCAGAGGTCAGCCCCAGCATTTT	CASSEITGRGQPQHF
few	TRBV27	TRBD2	TRBJ2-4	TGTGCCAGCACCACCCGCGGGGTGGCGGGGGGGCCTGGCATTCAGTACTTC	CASTTRGVAGGPGIQYF
few	TRBV10-3	TRBD2	TRBJ2-3	TGTGCCATCAGTGAGTCCGGGACTAGCGGCGCCTTCACAGATACGCAGTATTTT	CAISESGTSGAFTDTQYF
few	TRBV5-4	.	TRBJ2-1	TGTGCCAGCAGCTTGGCCGGTAGCGCCTCCTACAATGAGCAGTTCTTC	CASSLAGSASYNEQFF
few	TRBV4-3	.	TRBJ1-2	TGCGCCAGCAGCCAAGACCGAACAGCGGGTGTTGCTAACTATGGCTACACCTTC	CASSQDRTAGVANYGYTF
.	TRBV11-2	TRBD2	TRBJ2-1	TGTGCCAGCAGCTTAGACCTCCCGGGACTAGGGATCTACAATGAGCAGTTCTTC	CASSLDLPGLGIYNEQFF
.	TRBV19	TRBD1	TRBJ2-7	TGTGCCAGTAGTTCGGACAGGGTGCGGGGCGAGCAGTACTTC	CASSSDRVRGEQYF
.	TRBV19	TRBD2	TRBJ2-3	TGTGCCAGTAGCGACCTAGCGGGGGAGTCCACAGATACGCAGTATTTT	CASSDLAGESTDTQYF
.	TRBV18	.	TRBJ1-5	TGTGCCAGCTCACAGCATCCCAATCAGCCCCAGCATTTT	CASSQHPNQPQHF
.	TRBV4-1	TRBD2	TRBJ2-1	TGCGCCAGCAGCCAAGAAGGGGCGGGGGGAGTCGATGAGCAGTTCTTC	CASSQEGAGGVDEQFF
.	TRBV5-1	.	TRBJ1-5	TGCGCCAGCAGCTTGACCCCAGGGTGGGATCAGCCCCAGCATTTT	CASSLTPGWDQPQHF
.	TRBV7-7	.	TRBJ2-2	TGTGCTAGCAGCTTAGCGCGGGCAACCACCGGGGAGCTGTTTTTT	CASSLARATTGELFF
.	TRBV9	TRBD1	TRBJ2-7	TGTGCCAGCAGCGTATCGGGACAGGGGGCCTACGAGCAGTACTTC	CASSVSGQGAYEQYF
.	TRBV29-1	.	TRBJ1-5	TGCAGCACCGGGCCCGAACGGGGTCAGCCCCAGCATTTT	CSTGPERGQPQHF
few	TRBV4-3	.	TRBJ1-1	TGCGCCAGCAGCCACCTCCTAGCGGAGAACACTGAAGCTTTCTTT	CASSHLLAENTEAFF
.	TRBV19	TRBD1	TRBJ1-6	TGTGCCAGTAGTACTGGGACAGGGGGTAATTCACCCCTCCACTTT	CASSTGTGGNSPLHF
.	TRBV2	.	TRBJ2-3	TGTGCCAGCAAATACCCAGTGCCCACAGATACGCAGTATTTT	CASKYPVPTDTQYF
.	TRBV10-3	.	TRBJ1-5	TGTGCCACGGGAGGGGGGGAGGACCAGCCCCAGCATTTT	CATGGGEDQPQHF
few	TRBV7-8	TRBD1	TRBJ1-1	TGTGCCAGCAGCTCGGGACAGTTGAACACTGAAGCTTTCTTT	CASSSGQLNTEAFF
.	TRBV5-1	TRBD1	TRBJ1-2	TGCGCCAGCAGCTTGGACCCTTACCGACAGGGCGGCGAGGGCTACACCTTC	CASSLDPYRQGGEGYTF
.	TRBV2	TRBD1	TRBJ2-1	TGTGCCAGCAAAGCGGACAGGGGGCGCGATGGTGAGCAGTTCTTC	CASKADRGRDGEQFF
few	TRBV5-1	TRBD1	TRBJ2-3	TGCGCCAGCCGGGAGACAGGGGCAGATACGCAGTATTTT	CASRETGADTQYF
.	TRBV18	TRBD1	TRBJ1-1	TGTGCCAGCTCTCCGGGACAGCCCAACACTGAAGCTTTCTTT	CASSPGQPNTEAFF
.	TRBV28	.	TRBJ1-5	TGTGCCAGCAGTCGACGACAGACTAGCAATCAGCCCCAGCATTTT	CASSRRQTSNQPQHF
.	TRBV5-4	.	TRBJ1-2	TGTGCCAGCAGCCCGACACCAAGCGGGGGGCAGTATGGCTACACCTTC	CASSPTPSGGQYGYTF
few	TRBV2	.	TRBJ1-3	TGTGCCAGCAGTGGAAACAGGGTCTCTGGAAACACCATATATTTT	CASSGNRVSGNTIYF
few	TRBV29-1	TRBD1	TRBJ2-5	TGCAGCGTTGATGGTTTCATGGGACAGTCGGAATCCCAAGAGACCCAGTACTTC	CSVDGFMGQSESQETQYF
.	TRBV30	.	TRBJ2-5	TGTGCCTGGAGTGCCAGTTCCAAGGAGACCCAGTACTTC	CAWSASSKETQYF
few	TRBV7-2	.	TRBJ1-2	TGTGCCAGCAGCTTAAGAGACAGGACCCCTGGCTACACCTTC	CASSLRDRTPGYTF
.	TRBV28	.	TRBJ1-2	TGTGCCAGCAGTTTAGGGGGGGTGAACTATGGCTACACCTTC	CASSLGGVNYGYTF
.	TRBV5-6	TRBD1	TRBJ1-2	TGTGCCAGCAGCTTGCCAGGGGGCAGCTATGGCTACACCTTC	CASSLPGGSYGYTF
.	TRBV5-1	TRBD2	TRBJ2-3	TGCGCCAGCAGTCTGGGTAGCGGGGGCACAGATACGCAGTATTTT	CASSLGSGGTDTQYF
few	TRBV4-2	.	TRBJ1-4	TGTGCCAGCAGCCAACGGGGGGACCCAGGGAAACTGTTTTTT	CASSQRGDPGKLFF
.	TRBV6-5	TRBD2	TRBJ2-5	TGTGCCAGCAGTTACCGGACTAGCGGGGGAGAGACCCAGTACTTC	CASSYRTSGGETQYF
many	TRBV14	TRBD1	TRBJ2-2	TGTGCCAGCAGCCAAGAAGGACAGGGATACACCGGGGAGCTGTTTTTT	CASSQEGQGYTGELFF
few	TRBV27	.	TRBJ1-2	TGTGCCAGCAGTTTCCATGCAGGGCCCCCTTCTAACTATGGCTACACCTTC	CASSFHAGPPSNYGYTF